This T cell receptor (beta chain) is from a study of cytomegalovirus exposure and HLA in healthy donors (dated by TCRdb to about 2017). The study in broad terms: According to an earlier analysis of several hundred of the donors, about 179 million T cells yielded approximately 120 million unique TCR beta sequences and 276 Gb of sequence data. In a later analysis, previously published TCR beta repertoires from some 640 donors were re-analyzed and high-resolution HLA genotyping was added so that TCR occurrence patterns could be studied. The T cell repertoires of around 730 subjects were profiled by immunosequencing and related to cytomegalovirus serostatus. HLA typing covered class I and class II loci at four-digit resolution. An early release covering roughly 580 HLA-typed donors comprised roughly 300 gigabases of sequencing data and about 90 million unique TCR sequences. Among the roughly 390 genotyped donors, 81% belonged to the genetic ancestry cluster associated with self-reported Caucasian donors. Donor age, sex, ethnicity and CMV serostatus were collected together with the repertoire data. Rather than using new phenotypic data, the later analysis identified candidate immune exposures from TCR beta sequences and from how often those sequences occurred across donors. A separate validation cohort of 100 to 150 different subjects was used in addition to the roughly 670-subject first cohort. A handful of DR-DQ haplotypes were handled as single units for association and clustering because linkage in the cohort was strong. In a later genetic analysis, genome-wide SNP genotypes for about 55% of the roughly 700 donors were used, and that subset was treated as a discovery cohort. The number of donors typed differed by locus, with 629-630 for A, B, C, DRB1 and DQB1, around 500 for DQA1, 600 to 610 for DPA1, and 472 for DPB1. High-throughput TCR immunosequencing, statistical association of individual TCRs with disease status, and machine learning were combined to predict cytomegalovirus infection status. The study aimed to test whether signatures of past pathogen exposure could be identified by cataloging public T cell receptors. An earlier analysis of some 500 of the donors applied high-throughput TCR beta sequencing to assess whether each TCR beta V gene segment acted as functional or pseudogenic. All discovery cohort repertoires had been generated on a single sequencing platform. Among roughly 400 genotyped donors of the cohort, an average of roughly 240,000 unique TCR beta nucleotide sequences were sequenced per donor, around 20% of them non-productive.

A note on this clone: What this receptor recognizes is not known. Base quality data are lacking; no much larger clone is found one base away.

Library generation was performed with the immunoSEQ multiplex PCR assay. The multiplex PCR relied on a mix of 60 forward primers for TCR Vbeta segments and 13 reverse primers for TCR Jbeta segments. Amplification of the CDR3 region of rearranged TCR beta genes was performed with a multiplex PCR assay on genomic DNA. The Illumina HiSeq System was used to sequence the amplified TCR beta libraries as 87-base-pair reads. The study's processing was this. Across the 600 to 700 repertoires, a later analysis counted around 80 million unique TCR beta chains, about 10 million of which were shared by at least two donors. Raw reads were error-corrected and collapsed into unique sequences by a nearest-neighbor algorithm in which closely related sequences were merged to remove PCR and sequencing errors. V, D and J gene segments were assigned by aligning CDR3 sequences to IMGT reference sequences. Each retained sequence needed at least a six-nucleotide match to both a V gene segment and a J gene segment. Rearrangements were called productive when the CDR3 lacked stop codons and stayed in frame with V and J; all others were non-productive. CDR3 was defined according to IMGT convention as the region running from the second conserved V-encoded cysteine to the conserved J-encoded phenylalanine. In an earlier analysis of more than 550 of the donors, sequences lacking an unambiguous match to a single V gene segment were excluded. An earlier analysis of about 590 of the donors classified V segments as functional when productive rearrangements were above 56.7% and as segregating when the standard deviation between donors was above 5%. A statistical classification framework was built to diagnose cytomegalovirus status from the catalog of TCR beta chain sequences. V and J gene assignment, in a later analysis, came from comparing TCR nucleotide sequences with IMGT/GENE-DB human TR gene sequences. Using the TCRdist pipeline, a later analysis assigned CDR3 sequences along with most-parsimonious VDJ recombination scenarios. In a later analysis, each TCR beta chain was defined by its CDR3 amino acid sequence together with its V-gene family, and reads lacking a unique V-gene family were excluded. In a later analysis, 450 to 600 highly shared, low-generation-probability nucleotide sequences were removed to address suspected cross-contamination and a sequencing artifact. In a later analysis, a clonal expansion index was calculated for each public chain from normalized within-repertoire ranks of inferred template counts. In a later analysis, generation probabilities were computed using a VDJ recombination model fitted to out-of-frame rearrangements, and the results were checked against IGoR. Hypergeometric tests were used in a later analysis to score TCR-TCR, TCR-HLA and TCR-CMV co-occurrence, with a repertoire-size bias correction applied to the TCR pairs. False discovery rates were estimated in a later analysis by permuting HLA or CMV assignments 20 times. In a later analysis, co-occurring TCRs were grouped with DBSCAN, and TCRdist sequence similarity was added when clustering was performed within HLA-allele-positive subsets. Co-occurrence clustering excluded repertoires with fewer than 30,000 or more than 120,000 public chains, plus five with anomalous nucleotide sharing. The immuneACCESS repertoire file appears here via TCRdb, limited to in-frame rearrangements. These files lack a portion of the clones; in checked studies, under half of the deficit traces to unresolved V genes, and the cause of the others is not known. That table furnishes V, J and clone size, whereas the DNA furnished D and trimming. Here the sample has approximately 140,000 clones; around 77% occur a single time. The ten largest clones add up to about 6.7% of the sample.

The CDR3 contains 15 residues, cysteine and phenylalanine counted. The only DNA kept is the CDR3, 45 bases in frame from the first base. V loses 5 bases at its end and J loses 2 bases; junction bases beyond the gene matches: 8. The germline V gene (reference sequence) sets CDR1 to LNHDA and CDR2 to SQIVND. The cohort consisted of some 730 healthy bone marrow donors. All cohort members were sampled while nominally healthy, although unrecorded immune exposures were likely present. The donor was CMV seropositive and belonged to the group of more than 250 seropositive cohort members. A peripheral blood sample was collected from each donor, and TCR beta sequencing was performed on peripheral blood mononuclear cells. Genomic DNA extraction from the blood cell samples was performed with the Qiagen DNeasy Blood Extraction Kit. What the study reported, not specific to this receptor: Across donors, most TCR sequences were observed very rarely, whereas some public TCRs were present in many individuals. The 87-base-pair reads could not distinguish some IMGT-functional V segments, including TRBV6-2 and TRBV6-3, so those segments were excluded. A total of roughly 160 TCR beta chains were listed by the study as associated with cytomegalovirus. A later analysis found that HLA-associated TCR beta chains were more clonally expanded and had lower generation probabilities than equally common non-associated chains. The authors suggested that the approach could potentially be generalized to other disease states and immunological phenotypes. This cohort had only TCR beta chains sequenced, and the lack of alpha or paired-chain data limited which features could be detected. Specific HLA alleles were associated with 16,951 TCR beta sequences at a false discovery rate of 0.05 in a later analysis. A later analysis found that TCR association rates varied across HLA loci, with DRB1 alleles showing the most associated TCRs and HLA-C alleles the fewest. In vitro tests confirmed that three of the cytomegalovirus-associated TCR beta chains recognize cytomegalovirus antigens. Compared with the roughly 710-donor mean, donors in an Asian-associated ancestry cluster had fewer N-insertions in productive TCRs, according to a later genetic analysis. Correlated functional status among segregating V segments might reflect linkage disequilibrium, but an unknown experimental factor could not be ruled out. According to a later analysis, most CMV-associated TCR beta chains appeared to be HLA-restricted, and the HLA associations seemed to be driven largely by CMV exposure. Several of the top co-occurrence clusters appeared to be linked to parvovirus B19, influenza, CMV and Epstein-Barr virus, according to a later analysis. The classifier was reported to diagnose cytomegalovirus status with high specificity and sensitivity in both the original and validation cohorts. A further reported finding was that TCR beta sequences accurately predicted the HLA-A and HLA-B alleles for most subjects in the first cohort. Because some donors lacked HLA typing at each locus, the association tests relied only on the typed subset. Presence/absence analyses assumed roughly uniform sequencing depth across donors, an assumption that may not hold. A cluster of highly shared sequence variants was judged likely to be a technical artifact of the sequencing pipeline. In a later genetic analysis, a missense DCLRE1C variant was associated with V-gene and J-gene trimming of TCR beta chains, and the association was replicated in an independent cohort. When HLA alleles, especially DR and DQ, strongly co-occurred, attributing TCR associations to individual alleles was difficult. Broadly in line with IMGT annotations, most TCR beta V segments showed up in productive rearrangements about 87% or about 30% of the time in an earlier analysis of several hundred of the donors. Because counts were too low, more than 15 rarely observed V segments, including chromosome 9 orphons, were excluded from the earlier analysis of 500 to 700 of the donors. The only immune exposure information available for the cohort was CMV serostatus.

The chain employs TRBV19 and TRBJ2-5, with TRBD2 matching 7 junction bases. This clonotype originated in a middle-aged woman in good health and CMV-seropositive. Sequenced: PBMCs. The DNA is as follows: TGTGCCAGTAGTCTGGACCGGGGGGTTCAAGAGACCCAGTACTTC. This translates into CASSLDRGVQETQYF.